These 9 T cell receptor beta chains were sequenced from one sample in a study of blood T cell repertoires in COVID-19. Method: immunoSEQ multiplex PCR; TCRdb's copy keeps in-frame clones and lacks some. The data contain over 100,000 clones, about 89% of them singletons. The specimen sequenced was peripheral blood. The receptors come from a woman in her 70s with COVID-19, enrolled during active disease.

The chain recombines TRBV11-2 with TRBJ1-2; 7 bases agree with TRBD1. CDR3 size: 15 residues. Germline values: CDR1 SGHAT, CDR2 FQNNGV. V lost 3 bases, J lost 4 bases, and 8 bases stayed unmatched. In DNA form, the CDR3 reads TGTGCCAGCAGCTTTGGGAACAGGGGTTTCTATGGCTACACCTTC. This codes for CASSFGNRGFYGYTF.

The chain recombines TRBV11-2 with TRBJ1-5; TRBD1 might be the D (6 bases). Germline values: CDR1 SGHAT, CDR2 FQNNGV. The CDR3 length is 15 residues. V was shortened by 1 base and J by 6 bases, with 13 bases between the two germline ends. DNA of the CDR3: TGTGCCAGCAGCTTAGGGGGGGGCTCGGGTCAGCCCCAGCATTTT. As protein: CASSLGGGSGQPQHF.

The rearrangement joins TRBV18 to TRBJ1-4, with TRBD1 matching over 7 bases. Germline CDR1 and CDR2: KGHSH and LQKENI. The CDR3 sequence is 14 residues long. The J segment lost 10 bases and the V segment lost 2 bases, leaving 7 bases of the junction unmatched. Here the CDR3 reads CASSPGTAQGKLFF. The CDR3, as DNA: TGTGCCAGCTCACCAGGGACAGCTCAAGGAAAACTGTTTTTT. The variable domain in full, completed from reference TRBV18 and TRBJ1-4, reads NAGVMQNPRHLVRRRGQEARLRCSPMKGHSHVYWYRQLPEEGLKFMVYLQKENIIDESGMPKERFSAEFPKEGPSILRIQQVVRGDSAAYFCASSPGTAQGKLFFGSGTQLSVL.

CDR3 sequence: CASRQLDTLGGYTF. DNA for the CDR3: TGTGCCAGCAGACAACTGGACACATTGGGGGGCTACACCTTC. This chain connects TRBV6-5 to TRBJ1-2, with a possible D match to TRBD1 (5 bases). The CDR3 is 14 amino acids. V dropped 6 bases and J dropped 8 bases, with 19 bases sitting between them. Germline assignment: CDR1 MNHEY and CDR2 SVGAGI.

V is TRBV6-5 and J is TRBJ2-1; the D gene is possibly TRBD2 (7 bases). There are 15 residues in the CDR3. Germline-derived CDR1 and CDR2 are MNHEY and SVGAGI. V was pared by 6 bases and J by 6 bases, with 18 bases between. The CDR3 loop is CASSQGGGGINEQFF. For the CDR3, the DNA is TGTGCCAGCAGCCAGGGAGGGGGGGGAATCAATGAGCAGTTCTTC.

The chain couples TRBV10-2 to TRBJ1-6, with 10 bases matching TRBD1. Germline V lookup: CDR1 WSHSY, CDR2 SAAADI. With V trimmed by 4 bases and J by 10 bases, 13 bases remained unmatched. The CDR3 loop spans 17 amino acids. CDR3: CASSAKSRTGGGSPLHF. The CDR3 DNA reads TGCGCCAGCAGTGCGAAATCCCGGACAGGGGGAGGCTCACCCCTCCACTTT.

V gene TRBV7-2 combines with J gene TRBJ2-7; weak D call: TRBD2 (5 bases). V lost 1 base, J lost 2 bases, and 12 bases lay in between. This CDR3 comprises 15 residues. CDR1 and CDR2 from the germline V gene are SGHTA and FQGNSA. Written as DNA, the CDR3 is TGTGCCAGCAGCTTAGAGGCTAGCCGAACCTACGAGCAGTACTTC. This translates into CASSLEASRTYEQYF.

Many counts were recorded for this clone. The chain couples TRBV7-3 to TRBJ2-3; 8 nucleotides agree with TRBD1. V gave up 2 bases and J gave up 2 bases; unmatched junction bases: 3. The V gene's germline CDR1 is SGHTA and CDR2 FQGTGA. This CDR3 is 15 amino acids long. The CDR3 here is CASSLDRGYTDTQYF. Written as DNA, the CDR3 is TGTGCCAGCAGCTTAGACAGGGGATACACAGATACGCAGTATTTT.

This clone occurred once. The chain combines TRBV7-2 with TRBJ1-2; TRBD1 agrees at 7 bases. V was pared by 7 bases and J by 4 bases, with 9 bases of the junction left unmatched. CDR1 and CDR2 from the germline V gene are SGHTA and FQGNSA. The CDR3 has 14 residues. This chain's CDR3 is CASTPGQGGYGYTF. CDR3 in DNA: TGTGCCAGCACCCCAGGGCAGGGGGGCTATGGCTACACCTTC.